The text below deals with one TCR beta chain. Its antigen is still unknown. V gave up 1 base and J gave up 3 bases, with 11 bases separating them. Germline V gives CDR1 SGHVS, CDR2 FNYEAQ. The CDR3 sequence is 15 residues long. MiXCR, applied by TCRdb to the 5' RACE reads, yields one record per CDR3 protein. Among 650,000 to 800,000 distinct CDR3 sequences listed, under 20% were seen once. The data originate from a study of CD8 T cells in ankylosing spondylitis. Study-level points and caveats: A TCR beta motif of about 8 highly homologous variants seemed to mark ankylosing spondylitis blood.

The material sequenced was blood, either unsorted or a sorted T cell fraction (not recorded which). This sequence was found in a male donor with ankylosing spondylitis. The chain joins TRBV7-6 to TRBJ2-3, with D perhaps TRBD1 (5 bases). The CDR3 loop reads CASSLGEGDTDTQYF. In DNA, the CDR3 is TGTGCCAGCAGCTTAGGGGAAGGGGATACAGATACGCAGTATTTT.